This T cell receptor beta chain was identified during a study of T cells after posttransplantation cyclophosphamide. The V gene's germline CDR1 is MNHEY and CDR2 SMNVEV (reference sequence). The CDR3 has 13 amino acids. The V end lost 0 bases, the J end lost 4 bases, and 7 bases lay between the germline ends. Profiling relied on immunoSEQ multiplex PCR, and the TCRdb table lists in-frame clones only, not all of them. The sample consists of tens of thousands of clones, approximately 98% of them appearing once. Worth noting for this clone: Other DNA sequences in this specimen translate into the identical CDR3.

This clonotype was sampled from a man between 40 and 49 years old in good health, CMV-negative, and a related stem cell transplant donor. Specimen: naive CD8+ T cells sorted from PBMCs. The chain recombines TRBV27 with TRBJ2-7; D possibly corresponds to TRBD2 (6 bases). CDR3 protein: CASSLSSGYEQYF. The CDR3 DNA follows: TGTGCCAGCAGTTTATCTAGCGGTTACGAGCAGTACTTC.